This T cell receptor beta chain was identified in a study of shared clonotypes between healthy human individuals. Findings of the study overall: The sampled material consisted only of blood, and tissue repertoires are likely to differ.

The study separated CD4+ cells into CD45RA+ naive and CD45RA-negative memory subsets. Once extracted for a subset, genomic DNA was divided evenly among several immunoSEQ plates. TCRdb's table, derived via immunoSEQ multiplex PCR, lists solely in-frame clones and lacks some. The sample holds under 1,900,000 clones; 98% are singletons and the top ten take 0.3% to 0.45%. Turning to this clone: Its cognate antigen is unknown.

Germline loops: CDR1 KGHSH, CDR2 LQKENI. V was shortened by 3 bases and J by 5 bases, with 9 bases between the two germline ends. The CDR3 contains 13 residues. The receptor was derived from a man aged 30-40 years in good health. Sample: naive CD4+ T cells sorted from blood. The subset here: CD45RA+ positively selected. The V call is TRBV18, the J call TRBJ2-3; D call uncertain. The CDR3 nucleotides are TGTGCCAGCTCACCTCGGCAGTTAGATACGCAGTATTTT. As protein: CASSPRQLDTQYF. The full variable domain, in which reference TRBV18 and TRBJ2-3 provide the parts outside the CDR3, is NAGVMQNPRHLVRRRGQEARLRCSPMKGHSHVYWYRQLPEEGLKFMVYLQKENIIDESGMPKERFSAEFPKEGPSILRIQQVVRGDSAAYFCASSPRQLDTQYFGPGTRLTVL.